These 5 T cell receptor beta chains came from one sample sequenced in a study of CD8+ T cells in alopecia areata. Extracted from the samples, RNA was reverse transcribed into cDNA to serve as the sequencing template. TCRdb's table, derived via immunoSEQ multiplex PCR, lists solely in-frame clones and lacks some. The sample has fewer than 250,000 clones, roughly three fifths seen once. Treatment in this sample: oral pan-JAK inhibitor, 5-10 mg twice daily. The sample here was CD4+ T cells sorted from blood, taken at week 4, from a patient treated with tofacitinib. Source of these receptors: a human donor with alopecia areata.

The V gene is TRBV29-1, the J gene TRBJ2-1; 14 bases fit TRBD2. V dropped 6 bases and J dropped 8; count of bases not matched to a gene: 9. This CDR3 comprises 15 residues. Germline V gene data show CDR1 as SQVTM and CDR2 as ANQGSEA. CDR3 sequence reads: CSVSGTSGSRHEQFF. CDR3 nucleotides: TGCAGCGTGTCCGGGACTAGCGGGAGTAGACATGAGCAGTTCTTC.

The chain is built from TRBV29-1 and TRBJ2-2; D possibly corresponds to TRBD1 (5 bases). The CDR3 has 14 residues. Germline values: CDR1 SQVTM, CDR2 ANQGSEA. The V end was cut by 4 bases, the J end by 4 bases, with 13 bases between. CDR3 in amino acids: CSVGGRVGTGELFF. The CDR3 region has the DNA TGCAGCGTTGGGGGCAGGGTCGGCACCGGGGAGCTGTTTTTT.

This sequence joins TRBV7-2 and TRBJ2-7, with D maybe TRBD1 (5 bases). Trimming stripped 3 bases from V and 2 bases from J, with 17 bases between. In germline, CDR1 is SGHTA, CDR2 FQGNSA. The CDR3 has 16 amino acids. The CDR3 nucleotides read TGTGCCAGCAGCTTGGGTACAGGTCTTCCGACCTACGAGCAGTACTTC. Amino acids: CASSLGTGLPTYEQYF.

In nucleotides, the CDR3 is TGCAGTCACCGGGGGGGAGTTGGCACAGATACGCAGTATTTT. The encoded protein is CSHRGGVGTDTQYF. This chain uses TRBV29-1 with TRBJ2-3, with 8 bases fitting TRBD2. The CDR3 sequence is 14 residues long. The germline V gene has CDR1 SQVTM and CDR2 ANQGSEA.

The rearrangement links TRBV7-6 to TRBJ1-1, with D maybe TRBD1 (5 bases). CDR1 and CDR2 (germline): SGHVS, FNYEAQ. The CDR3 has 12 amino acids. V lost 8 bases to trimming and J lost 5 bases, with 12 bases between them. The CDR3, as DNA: TGTGCCAGCGGGGGATTGAGGACTGAAGCTTTCTTT. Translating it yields CASGGLRTEAFF.